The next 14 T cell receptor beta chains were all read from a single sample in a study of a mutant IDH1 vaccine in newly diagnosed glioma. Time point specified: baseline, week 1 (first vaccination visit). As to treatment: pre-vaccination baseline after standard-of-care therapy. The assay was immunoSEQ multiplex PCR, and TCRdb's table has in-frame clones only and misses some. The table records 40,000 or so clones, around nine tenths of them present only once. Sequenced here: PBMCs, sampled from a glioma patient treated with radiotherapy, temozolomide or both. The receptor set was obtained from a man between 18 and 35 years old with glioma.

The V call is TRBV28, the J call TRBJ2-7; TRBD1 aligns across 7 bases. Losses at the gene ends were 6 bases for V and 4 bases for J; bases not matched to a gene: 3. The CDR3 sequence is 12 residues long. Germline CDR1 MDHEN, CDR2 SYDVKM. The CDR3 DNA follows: TGTGCCAGCAGCAGACAGGGATACGAGCAGTACTTC. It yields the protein CASSRQGYEQYF.

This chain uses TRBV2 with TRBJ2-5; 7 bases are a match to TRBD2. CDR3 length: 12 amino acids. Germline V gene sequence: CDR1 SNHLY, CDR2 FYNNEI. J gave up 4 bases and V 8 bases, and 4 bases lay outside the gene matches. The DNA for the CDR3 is TGTGCCAGCCGACTAGCCGGAGAGACCCAGTACTTC. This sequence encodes CASRLAGETQYF.

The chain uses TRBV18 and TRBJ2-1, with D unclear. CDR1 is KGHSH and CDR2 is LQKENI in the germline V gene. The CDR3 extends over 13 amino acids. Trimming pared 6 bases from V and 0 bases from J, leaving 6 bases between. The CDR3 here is CASSRSSYNEQFF. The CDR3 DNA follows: TGTGCCAGCTCGCGGAGCTCCTACAATGAGCAGTTCTTC.

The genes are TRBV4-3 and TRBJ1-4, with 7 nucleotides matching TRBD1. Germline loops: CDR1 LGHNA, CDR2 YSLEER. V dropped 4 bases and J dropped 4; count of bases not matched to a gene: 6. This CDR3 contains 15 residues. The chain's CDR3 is CASSPHGDSNEKLFF. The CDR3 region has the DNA TGCGCCAGCAGCCCTCATGGGGACAGTAATGAAAAACTGTTTTTT.

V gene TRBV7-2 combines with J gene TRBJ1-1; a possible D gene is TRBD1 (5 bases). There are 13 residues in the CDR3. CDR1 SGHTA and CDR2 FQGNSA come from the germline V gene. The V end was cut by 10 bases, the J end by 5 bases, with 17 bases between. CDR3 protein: CATEGLTGTEAFF. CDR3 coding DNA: TGTGCCACCGAGGGACTGACGGGGACTGAAGCTTTCTTT.

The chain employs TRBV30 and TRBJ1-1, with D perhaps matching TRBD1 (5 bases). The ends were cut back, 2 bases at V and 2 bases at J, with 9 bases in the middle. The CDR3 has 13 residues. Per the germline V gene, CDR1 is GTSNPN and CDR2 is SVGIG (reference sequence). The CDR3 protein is CAWSSGGNTEAFF. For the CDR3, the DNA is TGTGCCTGGAGTTCGGGGGGAAACACTGAAGCTTTCTTT. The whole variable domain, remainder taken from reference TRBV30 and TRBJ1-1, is SQTIHQWPATLVQPVGSPLSLECTVEGTSNPNLYWYRQAAGRGLQLLFYSVGIGQISSEVPQNLSASRPQDRQFILSSKKLLLSDSGFYLCAWSSGGNTEAFFGQGTRLTVV.

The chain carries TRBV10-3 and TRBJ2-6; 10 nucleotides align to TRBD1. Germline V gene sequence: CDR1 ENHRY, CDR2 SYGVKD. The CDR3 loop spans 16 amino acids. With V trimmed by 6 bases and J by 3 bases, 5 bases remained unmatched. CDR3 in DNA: TGTGCCATCAGCAGACAGGGGGCAGGTGGGGCCAACGTCCTGACTTTC. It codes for CAISRQGAGGANVLTF.

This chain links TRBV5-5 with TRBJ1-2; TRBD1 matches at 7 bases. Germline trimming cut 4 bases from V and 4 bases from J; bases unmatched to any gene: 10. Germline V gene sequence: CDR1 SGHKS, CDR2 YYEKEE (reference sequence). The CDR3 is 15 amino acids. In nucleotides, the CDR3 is TGTGCCAGCAGCCCCTCACAGGGGCAGGGCTATGGCTACACCTTC. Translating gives CASSPSQGQGYGYTF.

In DNA form, the CDR3 reads TGTGCCAGCAGCTTAGTTCCCCTGTTTCCCTACGAGCAGTACTTC. The encoded protein is CASSLVPLFPYEQYF. The rearrangement links TRBV11-2 to TRBJ2-7; no firm D call. CDR3 size: 15 residues. The V and J ends lost 1 base and 2 bases respectively, with 12 bases between them. Germline CDR1 is SGHAT and CDR2 is FQNNGV.

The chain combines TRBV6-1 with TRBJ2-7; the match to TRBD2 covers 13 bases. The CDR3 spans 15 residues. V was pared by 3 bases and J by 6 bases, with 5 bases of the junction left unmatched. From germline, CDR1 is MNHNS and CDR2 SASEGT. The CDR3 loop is CASSDWTSGSSEQYF. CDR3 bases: TGTGCCAGCAGTGACTGGACTAGCGGGAGTTCCGAGCAGTACTTC.

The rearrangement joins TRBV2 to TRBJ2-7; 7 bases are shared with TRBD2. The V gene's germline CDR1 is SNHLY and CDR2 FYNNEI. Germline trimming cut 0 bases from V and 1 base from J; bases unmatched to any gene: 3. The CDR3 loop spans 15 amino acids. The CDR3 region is CASSEAGSGSYEQYF. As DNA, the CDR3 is TGTGCCAGCAGTGAAGCCGGTAGCGGGTCCTACGAGCAGTACTTC. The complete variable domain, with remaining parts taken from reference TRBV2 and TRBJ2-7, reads EPEVTQTPSHQVTQMGQEVILRCVPISNHLYFYWYRQILGQKVEFLVSFYNNEISEKSEIFDDQFSVERPDGSNFTLKIRSTKLEDSAMYFCASSEAGSGSYEQYFGPGTRLTVT.

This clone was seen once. The CDR3 here is CASSAWGRGVGDEQFF. CDR3 coding DNA: TGTGCCAGCAGCGCCTGGGGCAGGGGCGTCGGGGATGAGCAGTTCTTC. The chain joins TRBV9 to TRBJ2-1, with a tentative D call TRBD1 (6 bases). Trimming stripped 3 bases from V and 8 bases from J, with 21 bases between. Germline CDR1 SGDLS, CDR2 YYNGEE. CDR3 length: 16 amino acids.

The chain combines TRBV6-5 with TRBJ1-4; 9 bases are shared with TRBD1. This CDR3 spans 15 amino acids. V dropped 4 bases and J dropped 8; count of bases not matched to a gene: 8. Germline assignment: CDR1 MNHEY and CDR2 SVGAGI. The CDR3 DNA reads TGTGCCAGCAGTTCACAGGGGGCCAAAGGGGAAAAACTGTTTTTT. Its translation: CASSSQGAKGEKLFF.

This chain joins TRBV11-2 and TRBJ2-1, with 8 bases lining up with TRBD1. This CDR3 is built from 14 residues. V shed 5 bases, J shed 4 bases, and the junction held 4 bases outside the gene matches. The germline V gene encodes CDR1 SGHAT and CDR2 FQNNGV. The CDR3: CASSRRQGYNEQFF. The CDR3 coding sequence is TGTGCCAGCAGCAGACGACAGGGGTACAATGAGCAGTTCTTC.